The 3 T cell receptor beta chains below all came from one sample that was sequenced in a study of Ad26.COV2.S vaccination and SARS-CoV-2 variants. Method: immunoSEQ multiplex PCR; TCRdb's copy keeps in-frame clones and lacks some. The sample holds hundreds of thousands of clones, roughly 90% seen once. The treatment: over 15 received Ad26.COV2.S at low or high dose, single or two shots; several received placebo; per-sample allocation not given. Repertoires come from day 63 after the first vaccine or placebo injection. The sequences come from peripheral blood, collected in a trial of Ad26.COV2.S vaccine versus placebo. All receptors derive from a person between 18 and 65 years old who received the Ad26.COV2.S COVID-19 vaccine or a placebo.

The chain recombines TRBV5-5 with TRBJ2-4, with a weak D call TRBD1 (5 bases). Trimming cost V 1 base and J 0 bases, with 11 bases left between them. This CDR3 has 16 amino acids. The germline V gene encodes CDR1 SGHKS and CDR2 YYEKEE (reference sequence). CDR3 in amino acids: CASSLKQGLAKNIQYF. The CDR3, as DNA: TGTGCCAGCAGCTTGAAGCAGGGCCTAGCCAAAAACATTCAGTACTTC.

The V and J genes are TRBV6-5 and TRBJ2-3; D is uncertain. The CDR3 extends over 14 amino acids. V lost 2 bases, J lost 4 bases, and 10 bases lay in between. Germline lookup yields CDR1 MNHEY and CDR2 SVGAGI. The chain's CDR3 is CASSYRGSPDTQYF. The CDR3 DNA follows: TGTGCCAGCAGTTACAGAGGTAGCCCAGATACGCAGTATTTT.

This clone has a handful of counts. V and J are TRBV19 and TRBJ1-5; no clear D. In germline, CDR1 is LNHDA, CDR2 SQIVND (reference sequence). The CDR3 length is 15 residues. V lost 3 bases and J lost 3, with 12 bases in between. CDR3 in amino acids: CASSMSSGDNQPQHF. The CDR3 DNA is TGTGCCAGTAGTATGTCGTCTGGGGACAATCAGCCCCAGCATTTT.